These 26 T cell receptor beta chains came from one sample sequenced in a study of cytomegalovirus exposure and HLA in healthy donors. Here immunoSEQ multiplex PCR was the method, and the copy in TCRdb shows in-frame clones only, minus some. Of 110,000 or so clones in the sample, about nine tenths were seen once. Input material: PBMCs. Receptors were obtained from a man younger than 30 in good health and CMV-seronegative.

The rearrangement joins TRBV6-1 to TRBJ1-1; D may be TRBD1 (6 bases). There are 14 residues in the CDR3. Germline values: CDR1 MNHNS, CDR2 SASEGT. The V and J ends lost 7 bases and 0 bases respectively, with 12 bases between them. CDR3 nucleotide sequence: TGTGCCAGCAACAAGGGACAAATGAACACTGAAGCTTTCTTT. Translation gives CASNKGQMNTEAFF.

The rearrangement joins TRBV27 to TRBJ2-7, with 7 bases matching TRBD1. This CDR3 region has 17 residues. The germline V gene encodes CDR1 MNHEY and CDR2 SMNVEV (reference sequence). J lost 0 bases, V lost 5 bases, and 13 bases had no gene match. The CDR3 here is CASSQISWDSSSYEQYF. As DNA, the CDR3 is TGTGCCAGCAGTCAAATTTCTTGGGACAGTAGCTCCTACGAGCAGTACTTC.

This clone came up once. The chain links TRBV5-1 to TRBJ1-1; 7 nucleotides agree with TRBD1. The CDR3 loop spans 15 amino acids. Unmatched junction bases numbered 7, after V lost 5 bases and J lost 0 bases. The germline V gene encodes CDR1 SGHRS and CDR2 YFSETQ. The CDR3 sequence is CASRQTGTVNTEAFF. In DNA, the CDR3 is TGCGCCAGCAGACAAACCGGGACAGTGAACACTGAAGCTTTCTTT.

CDR3 sequence reads: CASSPRRPSNEVETQYF. The DNA of the CDR3 is TGTGCCAGCAGCCCCCGCCGGCCGTCTAATGAGGTTGAGACCCAGTACTTC. V usage is TRBV11-2 and J usage is TRBJ2-5; no reliable D call. The CDR3 is 17 residues long. Trimming took off 5 bases at V and 5 bases at J, with 24 bases between the two ends. The germline CDR1 and CDR2 sequences are SGHAT and FQNNGV.

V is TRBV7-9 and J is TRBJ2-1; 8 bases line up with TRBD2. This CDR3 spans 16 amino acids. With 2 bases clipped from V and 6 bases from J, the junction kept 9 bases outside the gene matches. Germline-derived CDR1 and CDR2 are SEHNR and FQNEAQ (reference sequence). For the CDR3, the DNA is TGTGCCAGCAGCTTATCAACGGCGGGAGGCTTCAATGAGCAGTTCTTC. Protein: CASSLSTAGGFNEQFF.

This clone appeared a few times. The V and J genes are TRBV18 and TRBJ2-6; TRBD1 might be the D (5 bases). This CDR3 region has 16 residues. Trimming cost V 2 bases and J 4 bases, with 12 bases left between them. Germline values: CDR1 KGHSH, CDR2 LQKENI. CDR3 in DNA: TGTGCCAGCTCACCAGTGGCAGGGAACGGGGCCAACGTCCTGACTTTC. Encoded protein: CASSPVAGNGANVLTF.

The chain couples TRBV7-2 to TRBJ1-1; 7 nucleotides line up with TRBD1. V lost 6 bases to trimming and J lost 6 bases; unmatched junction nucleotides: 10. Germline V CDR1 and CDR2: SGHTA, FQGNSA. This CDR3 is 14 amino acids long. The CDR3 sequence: CASSQYRQGPEAFF. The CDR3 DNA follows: TGTGCCAGCAGTCAATACCGACAGGGCCCTGAAGCTTTCTTT.

CDR3 region: CASSSGNGQGHYGYTF. The CDR3 coding sequence is TGTGCCAGCAGTTCCGGCAACGGACAGGGGCACTATGGCTACACCTTC. The rearrangement joins TRBV27 to TRBJ1-2, with 9 bases fitting TRBD1. The CDR3 has 16 residues. Germline-derived CDR1 and CDR2 are MNHEY and SMNVEV (reference sequence). The V and J ends lost 4 bases and 3 bases, in that order; junction bases with no gene match: 9.

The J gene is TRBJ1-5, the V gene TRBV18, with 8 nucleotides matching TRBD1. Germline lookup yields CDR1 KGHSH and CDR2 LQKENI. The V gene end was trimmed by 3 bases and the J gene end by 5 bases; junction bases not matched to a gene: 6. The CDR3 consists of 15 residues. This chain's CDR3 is CASSPGRGLDQPQHF. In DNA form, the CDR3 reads TGTGCCAGCTCACCGGGCAGGGGGCTCGATCAGCCCCAGCATTTT. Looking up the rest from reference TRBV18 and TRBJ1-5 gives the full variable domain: NAGVMQNPRHLVRRRGQEARLRCSPMKGHSHVYWYRQLPEEGLKFMVYLQKENIIDESGMPKERFSAEFPKEGPSILRIQQVVRGDSAAYFCASSPGRGLDQPQHFGDGTRLSIL.

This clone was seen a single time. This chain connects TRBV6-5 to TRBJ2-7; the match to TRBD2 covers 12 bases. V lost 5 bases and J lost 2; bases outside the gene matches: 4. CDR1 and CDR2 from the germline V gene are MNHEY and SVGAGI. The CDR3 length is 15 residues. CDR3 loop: CASSRRTSGTYEQYF. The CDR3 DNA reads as TGTGCCAGCAGTCGGCGGACTAGCGGGACCTACGAGCAGTACTTC.

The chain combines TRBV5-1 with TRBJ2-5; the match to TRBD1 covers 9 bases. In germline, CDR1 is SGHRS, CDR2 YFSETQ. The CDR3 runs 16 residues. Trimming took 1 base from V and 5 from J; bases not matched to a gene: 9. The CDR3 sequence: CASSLSGTGRFETQYF. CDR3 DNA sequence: TGCGCCAGCAGCTTGTCTGGGACAGGGCGTTTCGAGACCCAGTACTTC. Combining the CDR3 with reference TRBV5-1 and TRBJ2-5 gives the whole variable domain KAGVTQTPRYLIKTRGQQVTLSCSPISGHRSVSWYQQTPGQGLQFLFEYFSETQRNKGNFPGRFSGRQFSNSRSEMNVSTLELGDSALYLCASSLSGTGRFETQYFGPGTRLLVL.

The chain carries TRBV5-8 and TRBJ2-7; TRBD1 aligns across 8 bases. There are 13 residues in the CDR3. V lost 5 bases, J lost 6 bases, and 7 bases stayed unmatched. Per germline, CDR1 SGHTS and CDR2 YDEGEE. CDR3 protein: CASSSDRAVEQYF. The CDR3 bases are TGTGCCAGCAGTTCGGACAGGGCGGTCGAGCAGTACTTC.

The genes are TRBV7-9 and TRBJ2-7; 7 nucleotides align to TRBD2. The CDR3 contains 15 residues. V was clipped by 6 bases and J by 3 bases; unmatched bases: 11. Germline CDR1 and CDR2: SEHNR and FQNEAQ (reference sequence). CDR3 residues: CASSYDGGIGYEQYF. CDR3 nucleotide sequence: TGTGCCAGCAGTTACGACGGGGGGATTGGCTACGAGCAGTACTTC.

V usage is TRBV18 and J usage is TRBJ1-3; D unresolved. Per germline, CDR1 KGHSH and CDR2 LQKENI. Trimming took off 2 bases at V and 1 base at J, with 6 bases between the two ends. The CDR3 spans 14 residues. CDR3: CASSPARSGNTIYF. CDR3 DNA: TGTGCCAGCTCACCAGCCAGATCTGGAAACACCATATATTTT.

CDR3 coding DNA: TGTGCCAGCAGCTATAGACGGGACAGAGGCTACGAGCAGTACTTC. Amino acid sequence: CASSYRRDRGYEQYF. The genes are TRBV11-3 and TRBJ2-7; 7 bases are a match to TRBD1. Germline CDR1 and CDR2: SGHNT and YENEEA. The CDR3 spans 15 residues. Trimming cost V 4 bases and J 3 bases; bases outside gene matches: 9.

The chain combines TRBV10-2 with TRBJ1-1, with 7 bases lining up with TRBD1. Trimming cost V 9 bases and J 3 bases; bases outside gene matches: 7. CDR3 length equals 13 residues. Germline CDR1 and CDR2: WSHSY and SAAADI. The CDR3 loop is CASAGGLDTEAFF. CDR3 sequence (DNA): TGCGCCAGTGCAGGGGGATTGGACACTGAAGCTTTCTTT.

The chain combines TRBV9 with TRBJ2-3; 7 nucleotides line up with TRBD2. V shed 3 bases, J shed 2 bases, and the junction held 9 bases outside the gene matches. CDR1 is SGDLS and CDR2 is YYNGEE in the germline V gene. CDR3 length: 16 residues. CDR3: CASSAWRDYYTDTQYF. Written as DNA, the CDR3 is TGTGCCAGCAGCGCGTGGCGGGACTACTACACAGATACGCAGTATTTT.

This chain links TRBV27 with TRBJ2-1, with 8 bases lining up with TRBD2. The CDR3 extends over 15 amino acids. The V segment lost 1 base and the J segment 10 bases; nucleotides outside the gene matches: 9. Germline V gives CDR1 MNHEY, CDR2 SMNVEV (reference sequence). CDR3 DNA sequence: TGTGCCAGCAGTTTATTCGGGAGCGGGGGCGGGGAGCAGTTCTTC. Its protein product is CASSLFGSGGGEQFF.

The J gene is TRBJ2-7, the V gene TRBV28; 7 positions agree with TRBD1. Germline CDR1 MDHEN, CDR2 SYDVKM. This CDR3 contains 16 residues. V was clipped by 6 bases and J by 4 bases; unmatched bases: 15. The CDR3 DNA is TGTGCCAGCAGCACTTACGGGACAGATCCATTGTACGAGCAGTACTTC. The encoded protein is CASSTYGTDPLYEQYF. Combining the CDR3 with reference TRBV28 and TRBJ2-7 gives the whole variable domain DVKVTQSSRYLVKRTGEKVFLECVQDMDHENMFWYRQDPGLGLRLIYFSYDVKMKEKGDIPEGYSVSREKKERFSLILESASTNQTSMYLCASSTYGTDPLYEQYFGPGTRLTVT.

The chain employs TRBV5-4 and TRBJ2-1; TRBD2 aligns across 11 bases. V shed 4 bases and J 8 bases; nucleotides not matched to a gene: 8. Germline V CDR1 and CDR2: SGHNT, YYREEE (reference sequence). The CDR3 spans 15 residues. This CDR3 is CASSQTSGSLYEQFF. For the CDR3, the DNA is TGTGCCAGCAGCCAAACTAGCGGGAGTTTGTATGAGCAGTTCTTC. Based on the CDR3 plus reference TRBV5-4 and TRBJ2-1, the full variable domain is ETGVTQSPTHLIKTRGQQVTLRCSSQSGHNTVSWYQQALGQGPQFIFQYYREEENGRGNFPPRFSGLQFPNYSSELNVNALELDDSALYLCASSQTSGSLYEQFFGPGTRLTVL.

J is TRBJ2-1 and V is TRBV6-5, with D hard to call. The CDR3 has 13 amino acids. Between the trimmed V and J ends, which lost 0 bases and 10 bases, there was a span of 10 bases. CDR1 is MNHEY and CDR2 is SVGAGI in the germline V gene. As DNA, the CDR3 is TGTGCCAGCAGTTACTCGAAAAGAGGCGAGCAGTTCTTC. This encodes CASSYSKRGEQFF.

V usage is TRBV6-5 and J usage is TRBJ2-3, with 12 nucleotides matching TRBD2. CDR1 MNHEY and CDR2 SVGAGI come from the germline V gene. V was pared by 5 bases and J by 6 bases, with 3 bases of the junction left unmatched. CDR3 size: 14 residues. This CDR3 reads CASSTSGGRDTQYF. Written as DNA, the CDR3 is TGTGCCAGCAGTACTAGCGGGGGGCGCGATACGCAGTATTTT.

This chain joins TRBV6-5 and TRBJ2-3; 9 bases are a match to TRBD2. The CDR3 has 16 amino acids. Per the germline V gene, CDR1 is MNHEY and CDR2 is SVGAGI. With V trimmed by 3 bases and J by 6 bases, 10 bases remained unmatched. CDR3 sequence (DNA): TGTGCCAGCAGTTATTGGGCGGGGGGGCCGGCGGATACGCAGTATTTT. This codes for CASSYWAGGPADTQYF.

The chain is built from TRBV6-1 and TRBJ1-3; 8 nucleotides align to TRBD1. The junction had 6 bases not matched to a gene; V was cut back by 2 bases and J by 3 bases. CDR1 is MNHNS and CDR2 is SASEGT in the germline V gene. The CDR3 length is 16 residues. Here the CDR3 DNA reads TGTGCCAGCAGTGAACTCGACAGGGGTTATGGAAACACCATATATTTT. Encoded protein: CASSELDRGYGNTIYF.

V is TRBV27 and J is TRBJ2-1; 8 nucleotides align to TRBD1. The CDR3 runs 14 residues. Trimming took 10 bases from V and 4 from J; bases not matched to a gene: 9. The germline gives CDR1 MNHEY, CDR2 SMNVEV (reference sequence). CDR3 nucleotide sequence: TGTGCCACCGAAGACAGGGGACTGTACAATGAGCAGTTCTTC. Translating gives CATEDRGLYNEQFF.

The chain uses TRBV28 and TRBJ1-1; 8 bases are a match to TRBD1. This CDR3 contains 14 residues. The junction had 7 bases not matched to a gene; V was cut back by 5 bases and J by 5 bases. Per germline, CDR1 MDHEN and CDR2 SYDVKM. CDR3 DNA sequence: TGTGCCAGCAGTAGCGACAGGGGTGGAACTGAAGCTTTCTTT. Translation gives CASSSDRGGTEAFF.